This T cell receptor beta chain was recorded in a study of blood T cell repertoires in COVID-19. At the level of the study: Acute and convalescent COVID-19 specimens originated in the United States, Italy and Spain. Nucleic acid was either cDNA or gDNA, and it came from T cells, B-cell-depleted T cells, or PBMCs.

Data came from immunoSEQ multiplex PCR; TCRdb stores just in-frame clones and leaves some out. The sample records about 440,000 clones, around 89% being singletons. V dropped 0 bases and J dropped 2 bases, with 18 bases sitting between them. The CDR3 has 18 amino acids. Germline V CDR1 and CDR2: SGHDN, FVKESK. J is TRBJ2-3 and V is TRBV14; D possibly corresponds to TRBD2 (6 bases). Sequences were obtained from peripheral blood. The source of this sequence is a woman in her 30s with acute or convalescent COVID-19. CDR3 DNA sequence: TGTGCCAGCAGCCAAGATCGGGAGAGTTCTAGCTTCACAGATACGCAGTATTTT. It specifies CASSQDRESSSFTDTQYF.